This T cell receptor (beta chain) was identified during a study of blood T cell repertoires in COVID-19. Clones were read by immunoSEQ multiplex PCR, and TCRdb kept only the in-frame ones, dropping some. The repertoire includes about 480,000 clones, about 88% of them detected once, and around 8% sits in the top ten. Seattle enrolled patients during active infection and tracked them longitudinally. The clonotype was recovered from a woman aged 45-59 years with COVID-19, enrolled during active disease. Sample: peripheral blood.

The DNA of the CDR3 is TGTGCCAGCAGCTTAGTAGGGACAGGGGGCACTGAAGCTTTCTTT. Its translation: CASSLVGTGGTEAFF. The chain has TRBV7-9 and TRBJ1-1, with 11 bases fitting TRBD1. V lost 1 base to trimming and J lost 4 bases; unmatched junction nucleotides: 2. The CDR3 loop spans 15 amino acids. Germline-derived CDR1 and CDR2 are SEHNR and FQNEAQ (reference sequence).